What follows are 29 T cell receptor beta chains derived from one specimen sequenced in a study of blood T cell repertoires in COVID-19. Profiling relied on immunoSEQ multiplex PCR, and the TCRdb table lists in-frame clones only, not all of them. This sample has 650,000 to 800,000 clones, with 80% to 90% found just once. The sequenced material came from peripheral blood. Receptors originate from a woman between 18 and 29 years old with acute or convalescent COVID-19.

The V and J genes are TRBV5-1 and TRBJ1-3; the match to TRBD1 covers 9 bases. Germline CDR1 and CDR2: SGHRS and YFSETQ. The CDR3 covers 15 residues. V lost 5 bases and J lost 1; bases outside the gene matches: 4. The CDR3 DNA reads as TGCGCCAGCAGACAGGGGGCACTGTCTGGAAACACCATATATTTT. As protein: CASRQGALSGNTIYF.

This chain links TRBV29-1 with TRBJ2-4, with TRBD2 matching over 7 bases. The CDR3 runs to 12 residues. V shed 6 bases, J shed 8 bases, and the junction held 7 bases outside the gene matches. Germline CDR1 SQVTM, CDR2 ANQGSEA. CDR3 sequence (DNA): TGCAGCGTCGTGCGGGAGAGGGACATTCAGTACTTC. Translating it yields CSVVRERDIQYF.

The gene calls are TRBV18 and TRBJ1-5, with D perhaps TRBD1 (5 bases). Trimming shortened V by 1 base and J by 3 bases, and 7 bases separated the two germline ends. This CDR3 spans 14 amino acids. Germline V gene lookup returns CDR1 KGHSH and CDR2 LQKENI. CDR3 in amino acids: CASSPQGSNQPQHF. As DNA, the CDR3 is TGTGCCAGCTCACCACAGGGGTCCAATCAGCCCCAGCATTTT.

The chain combines TRBV19 with TRBJ2-3; D remains unclear. The CDR3 is made up of 12 amino acids. Germline V gene data show CDR1 as LNHDA and CDR2 as SQIVND (reference sequence). V lost 5 bases and J lost 2, with 5 bases in between. CDR3 residues: CASSRDTDTQYF. In DNA, the CDR3 is TGTGCCAGTAGTCGAGACACAGATACGCAGTATTTT.

The chain is built from TRBV30 and TRBJ2-6; no definite D call. V was shortened by 4 bases and J by 4 bases, with 14 bases between the two germline ends. This CDR3 is built from 15 residues. CDR1 GTSNPN and CDR2 SVGIG come from the germline V gene (reference sequence). The CDR3 DNA reads TGTGCCTGGACCAGAGAGACATCCGGGGCCAACGTCCTGACTTTC. Translating gives CAWTRETSGANVLTF.

The chain couples TRBV29-1 to TRBJ1-2; 7 bases agree with TRBD1. CDR1 and CDR2 (germline): SQVTM, ANQGSEA. V lost 7 bases and J lost 8; bases outside the gene matches: 10. The CDR3 spans 12 residues. The CDR3 protein is CSGRTGLKGYTF. Written as DNA, the CDR3 is TGCAGCGGGCGGACAGGACTCAAAGGCTACACCTTC.

The chain carries TRBV2 and TRBJ1-1; D remains unclear. The V gene's germline CDR1 is SNHLY and CDR2 FYNNEI. The CDR3 spans 10 residues. The V and J ends lost 10 bases and 4 bases respectively, with 7 bases between them. The CDR3 is CAIQRTEAFF. DNA of the CDR3: TGTGCCATCCAGCGCACTGAAGCTTTCTTT. The full variable domain, in which reference TRBV2 and TRBJ1-1 provide the parts outside the CDR3, is EPEVTQTPSHQVTQMGQEVILRCVPISNHLYFYWYRQILGQKVEFLVSFYNNEISEKSEIFDDQFSVERPDGSNFTLKIRSTKLEDSAMYFCAIQRTEAFFGQGTRLTVV.

The chain joins TRBV5-1 to TRBJ1-3; D unclear. V was clipped by 4 bases and J by 4 bases, with 12 bases between them. The V gene's germline CDR1 is SGHRS and CDR2 YFSETQ. The CDR3 contains 14 residues. CDR3 in amino acids: CASSPAGEGNTIYF. In DNA form, the CDR3 reads TGCGCCAGCAGCCCCGCGGGTGAAGGAAACACCATATATTTT.

The CDR3 is CASSLPYLLGTSSHEQFF. CDR3 DNA sequence: TGTGCCAGCAGCCTGCCCTATCTCCTCGGGACTAGTTCGCATGAGCAGTTCTTC. The gene calls are TRBV3-1 (or the pseudogene TRBV3-2) and TRBJ2-1; 8 positions agree with TRBD2. The CDR3 has 18 amino acids. Trimming removed 4 bases from V and 8 bases from J; junction bases left unmatched: 19. Per germline, CDR1 LGHDT and CDR2 YNNKEL (reference sequence).

The genes are TRBV7-6 and TRBJ2-1, with 7 nucleotides matching TRBD1. CDR1 SGHVS and CDR2 FNYEAQ come from the germline V gene. The CDR3 totals 13 residues. The V and J ends lost 3 bases and 7 bases, in that order; junction bases with no gene match: 3. The CDR3 nucleotides read TGTGCCAGCAGCTTGCTGACAGGGAATGAGCAGTTCTTC. It specifies CASSLLTGNEQFF.

The chain links TRBV29-1 to TRBJ2-2; D may be TRBD1 (7 bases). The CDR3 is 14 residues long. V was cut by 7 bases and J by 6 bases, with 18 bases left in between. Germline V gene sequence: CDR1 SQVTM, CDR2 ANQGSEA. This CDR3 reads CSARGPRGAGELFF. The CDR3 bases are TGCAGCGCGAGGGGCCCCAGGGGGGCCGGGGAGCTGTTTTTT.

The chain recombines TRBV4-3 with TRBJ2-3; 15 positions agree with TRBD2. V lost 3 bases and J lost 4; bases outside the gene matches: 11. Germline-derived CDR1 and CDR2 are LGHNA and YSLEER. The CDR3 is 19 residues long. CDR3 sequence: CASSQWTSGGAGLADTQYF. The DNA of the CDR3 is TGCGCCAGCAGCCAGTGGACTAGCGGGGGGGCCGGTTTGGCAGATACGCAGTATTTT.

This sequence joins TRBV5-1 and TRBJ2-3, with D possibly being TRBD2 (6 bases). With 4 bases removed from V and 5 bases from J, the gap between germline ends came to 20 bases. CDR1 is SGHRS and CDR2 is YFSETQ in the germline V gene. The CDR3 is made up of 16 amino acids. The CDR3 loop reads CASSPGSGLLGDTQYF. In nucleotides, the CDR3 is TGCGCCAGCAGCCCCGGGAGCGGTCTTTTAGGAGATACGCAGTATTTT.

This rearrangement joins TRBV3-1 (or the pseudogene TRBV3-2) to TRBJ1-5; possible D gene TRBD1, 5 bases. Germline CDR1 reads LGHDT; CDR2 reads YNNKEL (reference sequence). The V gene lost 2 bases and the J gene lost 0 bases, with 17 bases spanning the gap. The CDR3 contains 18 residues. CDR3 protein: CASSQNPHGAYSNQPQHF. DNA for the CDR3: TGTGCCAGCAGCCAAAACCCCCATGGGGCCTATAGCAATCAGCCCCAGCATTTT.

V gene TRBV7-9 combines with J gene TRBJ1-2; D not resolved. This CDR3 has 13 residues. Germline V gene lookup returns CDR1 SEHNR and CDR2 FQNEAQ (reference sequence). Trimming cost V 5 bases and J 4 bases, with 11 bases left between them. The CDR3 loop is CASSQQNLYGYTF. The CDR3, as DNA: TGTGCCAGCAGCCAACAGAACCTCTATGGCTACACCTTC.

V is TRBV29-1 and J is TRBJ2-3; 8 positions match TRBD2. Germline V CDR1 and CDR2: SQVTM, ANQGSEA. The CDR3 has 14 residues. Trimming cost V 4 bases and J 0 bases; bases outside gene matches: 3. The CDR3 here is CSVGTGGSTDTQYF. Here the CDR3 DNA reads TGCAGCGTTGGGACGGGGGGGAGCACAGATACGCAGTATTTT.

The rearrangement links TRBV6-5 to TRBJ2-2; D ambiguous. The germline V gene encodes CDR1 MNHEY and CDR2 SVGAGI. Trimming shortened V by 6 bases and J by 2 bases, and 4 bases separated the two germline ends. CDR3 length: 12 amino acids. The CDR3 region is CASRQNTGELFF. The CDR3 coding sequence is TGTGCCAGCAGACAAAACACCGGGGAGCTGTTTTTT.

The V call is TRBV27, the J call TRBJ2-1; TRBD2 agrees at 10 bases. The germline V gene has CDR1 MNHEY and CDR2 SMNVEV (reference sequence). The CDR3 has 15 residues. J was trimmed by 8 bases and V by 5 bases; bases with no gene match: 9. The CDR3 spells CASSLNLAGVDEQFF. As DNA, the CDR3 is TGTGCCAGCAGTCTAAATCTAGCGGGGGTCGATGAGCAGTTCTTC.

V usage is TRBV30 and J usage is TRBJ2-2; the D is unclear. Trimming pared 3 bases from V and 2 bases from J, leaving 7 bases between. Germline CDR1 and CDR2: GTSNPN and SVGIG (reference sequence). The CDR3 covers 13 residues. The CDR3 DNA sequence: TGTGCCTGGAGGTTTGTAAACACCGGGGAGCTGTTTTTT. It encodes CAWRFVNTGELFF.

The chain employs TRBV7-2 and TRBJ1-6; the match to TRBD1 covers 7 bases. CDR3 length: 16 amino acids. V lost 5 bases, J lost 7 bases, and 11 bases stayed unmatched. Germline V gives CDR1 SGHTA, CDR2 FQGNSA. The CDR3 spells CASSPHTGTVNSPLHF. In DNA, the CDR3 is TGTGCCAGCAGCCCTCACACCGGGACAGTGAATTCACCCCTCCACTTT.

V and J are TRBV4-3 and TRBJ1-1, with 7 bases that match TRBD1. The CDR3 runs to 14 residues. With 8 bases clipped from V and 3 bases from J, the junction kept 9 bases outside the gene matches. From germline, CDR1 is LGHNA and CDR2 YSLEER. DNA for the CDR3: TGCGCCAGCTCCCCAGGGGGGCAGGACACTGAAGCTTTCTTT. Its translation is CASSPGGQDTEAFF.

The CDR3 is CASSLVRRDEQYF. The CDR3 DNA follows: TGTGCCAGCAGCTTAGTTCGCAGGGACGAGCAGTACTTC. This chain joins TRBV7-8 and TRBJ2-7; TRBD1 is a possible D gene (5 bases). CDR1 is SGHVS, CDR2 FQNEAQ, per germline. Trimming pared 1 base from V and 5 bases from J, leaving 9 bases between. The CDR3 runs to 13 residues.

The genes are TRBV19 and TRBJ1-4; a weak D match, TRBD1 (6 bases). The germline V and J ends were trimmed by 4 bases and 7 bases, with 13 bases remaining between them. CDR3 size: 14 residues. Germline-derived CDR1 and CDR2 are LNHDA and SQIVND (reference sequence). The CDR3 spells CASSTGEGSEKLFF. In DNA form, the CDR3 reads TGTGCCAGTAGTACAGGGGAGGGAAGTGAAAAACTGTTTTTT.

This clone has a single count. The chain couples TRBV5-6 to TRBJ1-1; the D gene is possibly TRBD1 (5 bases). Germline assignment: CDR1 SGHDT and CDR2 YYEEEE. CDR3 length: 13 amino acids. V lost 2 bases to trimming and J lost 5 bases, with 10 bases between them. In nucleotides, the CDR3 is TGTGCCAGCAGCTTTGGGGGGATGACTGAAGCTTTCTTT. Protein product: CASSFGGMTEAFF.

The chain couples TRBV7-2 to TRBJ1-6; perhaps TRBD1 as D (5 bases). Trimming pared 7 bases from V and 9 bases from J, leaving 16 bases between. Germline assignment: CDR1 SGHTA and CDR2 FQGNSA. The CDR3 covers 14 residues. CDR3 amino acids: CASIGHSNGSPLHF. As DNA, the CDR3 is TGTGCCAGCATCGGACACAGCAACGGTTCACCCCTCCACTTT.

V gene TRBV7-9 combines with J gene TRBJ1-3; D gene uncertain. Germline V CDR1 and CDR2: SEHNR, FQNEAQ (reference sequence). V lost 1 base and J lost 0, with 13 bases in between. The CDR3 runs to 17 residues. The CDR3 spells CASSLVAGLNSGNTIYF. CDR3 coding DNA: TGTGCCAGCAGCTTAGTGGCGGGATTAAACTCTGGAAACACCATATATTTT. Combining the CDR3 with reference TRBV7-9 and TRBJ1-3 gives the whole variable domain DTGVSQNPRHKITKRGQNVTFRCDPISEHNRLYWYRQTLGQGPEFLTYFQNEAQLEKSRLLSDRFSAERPKGSFSTLEIQRTEQGDSAMYLCASSLVAGLNSGNTIYFGEGSWLTVV.

V gene TRBV20-1 combines with J gene TRBJ1-1; 9 bases are a match to TRBD1. V was clipped by 3 bases and J by 3 bases; unmatched bases: 5. The CDR3 is 14 residues long. The V gene's germline CDR1 is DFQATT and CDR2 SNEGSKA (reference sequence). Here the CDR3 reads CSASRQGGHTEAFF. Here the CDR3 DNA reads TGCAGTGCTAGTCGACAGGGGGGACACACTGAAGCTTTCTTT.

The chain combines TRBV10-3 with TRBJ2-7, with 11 nucleotides matching TRBD2. Unmatched junction bases numbered 0, after V lost 0 bases and J lost 2 bases. CDR1 is ENHRY and CDR2 is SYGVKD in the germline V gene. CDR3 length equals 15 residues. The CDR3 reads CAISESTSGAYEQYF. DNA for the CDR3: TGTGCCATCAGTGAGTCGACTAGCGGGGCCTACGAGCAGTACTTC.

This clone has just a few counts. V usage is TRBV6-2 or TRBV6-3 and J usage is TRBJ1-1, with a weak D call TRBD1 (5 bases). The CDR3 runs 15 residues. Trimming stripped 5 bases from V and 3 bases from J, with 16 bases between. Germline V gene sequence: CDR1 MNHEY, CDR2 SVGEGT. CDR3 bases: TGTGCCAGCAGTCCGGGGAGGGGCCCGTACACTGAAGCTTTCTTT. It specifies CASSPGRGPYTEAFF.